The T cell receptor (beta chain) described here comes from a study of T-cell reconstitution after alpha-beta-depleted transplantation in children. The study, taken as a whole, reports: Expanded graft clones, several hundred of them, were reportedly the source of alpha-beta T cells about two months after transplant. Surviving thymic progenitors and recipient T cells were the source of high TCRbeta diversity at day 60 in some patients.

V lost 0 bases to trimming and J lost 10 bases, with 13 bases between them. CDR1 LGHNA and CDR2 YNFKEQ come from the germline V gene. The CDR3 sequence is 14 residues long. This clonotype has just a few counts. Its antigen is currently unknown. TCRbeta library construction was performed incorporating unique molecular identifiers. TCRdb re-analysed the PCR reads in MiXCR, keeping a single row per CDR3 protein. The table has about 980,000 distinct CDR3 sequences, less than 30% seen once. This clonotype was obtained from a boy in the first two years of life who had a stem cell transplant for SCID, so the T cells may come from the graft donor. The sample was PBMCs, mostly from graft donor cells, taken 360 days after TCRalphabeta/CD19-depleted stem cell transplant. The rearrangement uses TRBV4-2 and TRBJ2-1; D unclear. The CDR3 sequence is CASSQEGASWEQFF. CDR3 DNA sequence: TGTGCCAGCAGCCAAGAGGGTGCCTCTTGGGAGCAGTTCTTC.